Listed below are T cell receptor beta chains from one sample, sequenced in a study of cytomegalovirus exposure and HLA in healthy donors. Sequencing used immunoSEQ multiplex PCR; TCRdb keeps in-frame clones, though not all of them. Seen here are about 63,000 clones, roughly nine tenths observed once, and the top ten hold around 1.2%. The sample comprised PBMCs. These receptors came from a woman between 18 and 29 years old in good health and CMV-seronegative. The CDR3 runs from the conserved cysteine through the conserved F or W. The D gene is left open where the match is weak. Some rows mark clone size as missing; the rest say once, few, many or name a class of expanded clone.

v_gene	j_gene	abundance	d_gene	CDR3nt	CDR3aa
TRBV6-1	TRBJ2-1	NA	NA	TGTGCCAGCAGTGACCCAGGGGTCGATGAGCAGTTCTTC	CASSDPGVDEQFF
TRBV7-2	TRBJ2-1	NA	NA	TGTGCCAGCAGCTTATACGGTGGCGGCGGTGAGCAGTTCTTC	CASSLYGGGGEQFF
TRBV10-2	TRBJ2-2	NA	NA	TGCGCCAGCAGTGGTCAATACACCGGGGAGCTGTTTTTT	CASSGQYTGELFF
TRBV29-1	TRBJ2-3	NA	NA	TGCAGCGTTGAATGGCAGAATACAGATACGCAGTATTTT	CSVEWQNTDTQYF
TRBV2	TRBJ1-1	NA	TRBD1	TGTGCCAGCAGGCCTACAGGGGCGAACACTGAAGCTTTCTTT	CASRPTGANTEAFF
TRBV5-1	TRBJ2-1	NA	NA	TGCGCCAGCAGCTTCTACGGGGAGCAGTTCTTC	CASSFYGEQFF
TRBV5-1	TRBJ1-6	NA	TRBD1	TGCGCCAGCAGCTTGGATGGACAGGGGAACTCCTATAATTCACCCCTCCACTTT	CASSLDGQGNSYNSPLHF
TRBV28	TRBJ1-5	once	TRBD1	TGTGCCAGCAGTTCGAAAAGAATCGGGACAGGTAATCGGGGTCGTAGCAATCAGCCCCAGCATTTT	CASSSKRIGTGNRGRSNQPQHF
TRBV11-3	TRBJ2-7	NA	TRBD1	TGTGCCAGCAGGGGACAGGGCCAGGACGAGCAGTACTTC	CASRGQGQDEQYF
TRBV7-2	TRBJ2-2	few	TRBD2	TGTGCCAGCAGCAAAGCGGGGGGGTACACCGGGGAGCTGTTTTTT	CASSKAGGYTGELFF
TRBV13	TRBJ2-7	NA	TRBD2	TGTGCCAGCAGCTTAGTACTAGCGGGGACCTCCTACGAGCAGTACTTC	CASSLVLAGTSYEQYF
TRBV5-1	TRBJ1-1	NA	NA	TGCGCCAGCAGCTTGACAACAGGGTTCACTGAAGCTTTCTTT	CASSLTTGFTEAFF
TRBV6-1	TRBJ1-5	NA	NA	TGTGCCAGCAAGTTAGATAGCAATCAGCCCCAGCATTTT	CASKLDSNQPQHF
TRBV6-5	TRBJ2-5	NA	TRBD2	TGTGCCAGCAGTTATCGGGGGGACTCACAAGAGACCCAGTACTTC	CASSYRGDSQETQYF
TRBV27	TRBJ2-3	medium-sized	TRBD1	TGTGCCAGCAGTTTCGGGACAGGGCACACAGATACGCAGTATTTT	CASSFGTGHTDTQYF
TRBV5-1	TRBJ2-1	NA	NA	TGCGCCAGCAGCTTGGGTGCATTGAGCTCCTACAATGAGCAGTTCTTC	CASSLGALSSYNEQFF
TRBV11-2	TRBJ1-1	NA	NA	TGTGCCAGCAGCCGTGGACAGCGTGAAGCTTTCTTT	CASSRGQREAFF
TRBV5-4	TRBJ2-3	NA	NA	TGTGCCAGCAGCTTACAGGGAGACTCAGATACGCAGTATTTT	CASSLQGDSDTQYF
TRBV28	TRBJ1-1	NA	NA	TGTGCCAGCACACCAGACGAGGGCCCGTACACTGAAGCTTTCTTT	CASTPDEGPYTEAFF
TRBV13	TRBJ1-1	NA	NA	TGTGCCACCCAAGGCGGGACCGAGAACACTGAAGCTTTCTTT	CATQGGTENTEAFF
TRBV4-1	TRBJ1-6	NA	NA	TGCGCCAGCAGCCAGGGTGTTTCGGGGGTTTCACCCCTCCACTTT	CASSQGVSGVSPLHF
TRBV10-3	TRBJ2-7	NA	NA	TGTGCCATCAGGGGCGGGTCGGGAGACGAGCAGTACTTC	CAIRGGSGDEQYF